The rows below give T cell receptor beta chains drawn from one sample of a study of T cells in narcolepsy. The table came from immunoSEQ multiplex PCR; TCRdb's copy has only in-frame clones and leaves some out. Of about 32,000 clones in the sample, 79% were seen once. Sequenced sample: CD45RA- memory CD4+ T cells from PBMCs. Receptors were obtained from a human donor with narcolepsy. Each CDR3 is given with its conserved first and last residue. Expanded clones get a size class; other rows say once, few or many, or leave the size out.

j_call: TRBJ1-1
cdr3_length: 17
clone_size: few
v_call: TRBV19
cdr3_aa: CASSIDRGRLMNTEAFF

j_call: TRBJ2-1
cdr3_length: 12
clone_size: -
v_call: TRBV5-1
cdr3_aa: CASSSTGGTVFF

j_call: TRBJ2-3
cdr3_length: 18
clone_size: once
v_call: TRBV7-7
cdr3_aa: CASSHGTSGRAGTDTQYF

j_call: TRBJ1-2
cdr3_length: 13
clone_size: -
v_call: TRBV19
cdr3_aa: CATWTGPSYGYTF

j_call: TRBJ1-2
cdr3_length: 10
clone_size: -
v_call: TRBV28
cdr3_aa: CAGGEDGYTF

j_call: TRBJ2-3
cdr3_length: 15
clone_size: -
v_call: TRBV10-1
cdr3_aa: CASSELQGAGDTQYF

j_call: TRBJ1-3
cdr3_length: 16
clone_size: -
v_call: TRBV5-5
cdr3_aa: CASSGGRALSGNTIYF

j_call: TRBJ2-7
cdr3_length: 13
clone_size: -
v_call: TRBV7-3
cdr3_aa: CASGAGAMGEQYF

j_call: TRBJ2-7
cdr3_length: 13
clone_size: few
v_call: TRBV18
cdr3_aa: CASSPRTGYEQYF

j_call: TRBJ1-5
cdr3_length: 12
clone_size: -
v_call: TRBV7-9
cdr3_aa: CASSLMEQPQHF

j_call: TRBJ2-3
cdr3_length: 13
clone_size: once
v_call: TRBV9
cdr3_aa: CASSVGVSDTQYF

j_call: TRBJ2-1
cdr3_length: 12
clone_size: -
v_call: TRBV9
cdr3_aa: CASSLRFNEQFF

j_call: TRBJ2-1
cdr3_length: 16
clone_size: -
v_call: TRBV11-1
cdr3_aa: CASSFPAGSSYNEQFF

j_call: TRBJ1-1
cdr3_length: 14
clone_size: -
v_call: TRBV7-9
cdr3_aa: CASSLAGMRTEAFF

j_call: TRBJ1-2
cdr3_length: 14
clone_size: few
v_call: TRBV10-3
cdr3_aa: CASSRGSIGYGYTF

j_call: TRBJ1-1
cdr3_length: 13
clone_size: -
v_call: TRBV30
cdr3_aa: CAWSLPGREWAFF

j_call: TRBJ1-1
cdr3_length: 13
clone_size: few
v_call: TRBV7-8
cdr3_aa: CASSSRVSSEAFF

j_call: TRBJ1-1
cdr3_length: 11
clone_size: -
v_call: TRBV20-1
cdr3_aa: CSAATGNEAFF

j_call: TRBJ1-3
cdr3_length: 13
clone_size: -
v_call: TRBV28
cdr3_aa: CATGGGSRDTIYF

j_call: TRBJ1-6
cdr3_length: 13
clone_size: -
v_call: TRBV30
cdr3_aa: CAWNRQGRSPLHF

j_call: TRBJ2-1
cdr3_length: 16
clone_size: -
v_call: TRBV9
cdr3_aa: CASSVATAGVYNEQFF

j_call: TRBJ2-4
cdr3_length: 14
clone_size: -
v_call: TRBV7-6
cdr3_aa: CASSAGLAENIQYF

j_call: TRBJ2-2
cdr3_length: 14
clone_size: -
v_call: TRBV7-7
cdr3_aa: CASSFQGSTGELFF

j_call: TRBJ2-3
cdr3_length: 14
clone_size: -
v_call: TRBV9
cdr3_aa: CASSMAGLTDTQYF

j_call: TRBJ1-2
cdr3_length: 14
clone_size: -
v_call: TRBV19
cdr3_aa: CASSEGGSNYGYTF

j_call: TRBJ2-2
cdr3_length: 15
clone_size: -
v_call: TRBV11-3
cdr3_aa: CASSTRTSGTGELFF

j_call: TRBJ1-2
cdr3_length: 14
clone_size: -
v_call: TRBV25-1
cdr3_aa: CASSERGERDGYTF

j_call: TRBJ2-2
cdr3_length: 15
clone_size: few
v_call: TRBV11-2
cdr3_aa: CASSLETSGTGELFF

j_call: TRBJ2-2
cdr3_length: 17
clone_size: -
v_call: TRBV5-1
cdr3_aa: CASSPGGAISNTGELFF

j_call: TRBJ1-1
cdr3_length: 13
clone_size: -
v_call: TRBV6-5
cdr3_aa: CASRIGQLTEAFF

j_call: TRBJ2-7
cdr3_length: 13
clone_size: -
v_call: TRBV2
cdr3_aa: CASSQAGGGEQYF

j_call: TRBJ2-1
cdr3_length: 13
clone_size: -
v_call: TRBV5-4
cdr3_aa: CASSLDRDNEQFF

j_call: TRBJ1-1
cdr3_length: 16
clone_size: -
v_call: TRBV5-1
cdr3_aa: CASSLGSTGGSAEAFF

j_call: TRBJ2-2
cdr3_length: 15
clone_size: -
v_call: TRBV6-5
cdr3_aa: CASSYSVGVAGELFF

j_call: TRBJ1-4
cdr3_length: 13
clone_size: -
v_call: TRBV10-3
cdr3_aa: CAIRTGFNEKLFF

j_call: TRBJ2-7
cdr3_length: 15
clone_size: once
v_call: TRBV18
cdr3_aa: CASSPRQGTLGGQYF

j_call: TRBJ1-1
cdr3_length: 13
clone_size: -
v_call: TRBV28
cdr3_aa: CASTQVGVTEAFF

j_call: TRBJ2-1
cdr3_length: 15
clone_size: -
v_call: TRBV9
cdr3_aa: CASSVAGAGFNEQFF

j_call: TRBJ2-3
cdr3_length: 14
clone_size: once
v_call: TRBV30
cdr3_aa: CAWSLTVSTDTQYF

j_call: TRBJ1-6
cdr3_length: 15
clone_size: -
v_call: TRBV18
cdr3_aa: CASSPRTGGNSPLHF

j_call: TRBJ1-1
cdr3_length: 13
clone_size: -
v_call: TRBV14
cdr3_aa: CASSQDWATEAFF